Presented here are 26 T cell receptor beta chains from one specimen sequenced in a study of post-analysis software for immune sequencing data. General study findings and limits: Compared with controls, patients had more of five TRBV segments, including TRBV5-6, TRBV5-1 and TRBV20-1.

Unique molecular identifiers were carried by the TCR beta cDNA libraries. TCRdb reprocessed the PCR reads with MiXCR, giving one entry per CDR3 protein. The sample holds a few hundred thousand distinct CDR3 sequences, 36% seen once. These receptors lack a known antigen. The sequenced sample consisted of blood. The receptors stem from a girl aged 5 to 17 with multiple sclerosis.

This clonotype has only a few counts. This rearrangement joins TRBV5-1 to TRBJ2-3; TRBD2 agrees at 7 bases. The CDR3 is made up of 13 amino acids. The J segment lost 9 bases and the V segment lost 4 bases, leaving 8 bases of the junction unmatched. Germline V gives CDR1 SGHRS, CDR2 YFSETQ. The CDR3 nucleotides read TGCGCCAGCAGCCCCTCTAGCGGCGACACGCAGTATTTT. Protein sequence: CASSPSSGDTQYF.

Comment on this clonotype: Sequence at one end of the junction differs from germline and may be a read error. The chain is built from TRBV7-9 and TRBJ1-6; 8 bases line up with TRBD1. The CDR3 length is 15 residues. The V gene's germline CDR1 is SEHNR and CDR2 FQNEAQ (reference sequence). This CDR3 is CASSSRGQSNSPPHF. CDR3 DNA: TGTGCCAGCAGCTCCAGGGGGCAGTCTAATTCACCCCCCCACTTT. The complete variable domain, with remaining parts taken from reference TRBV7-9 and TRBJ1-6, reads DTGVSQNPRHKITKRGQNVTFRCDPISEHNRLYWYRQTLGQGPEFLTYFQNEAQLEKSRLLSDRFSAERPKGSFSTLEIQRTEQGDSAMYLCASSSRGQSNSPPHFGNGTRLTVT.

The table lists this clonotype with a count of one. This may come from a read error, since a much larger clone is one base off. The CDR3 sequence: CASREQGACNEQFF. The CDR3 nucleotides are TGTGCCAGCAGAGAACAGGGGGCCTGCAATGAGCAGTTCTTC. V usage is TRBV12-3 or TRBV12-4 and J usage is TRBJ2-1; 9 bases line up with TRBD1. The V and J ends lost 6 bases and 6 bases, in that order; junction bases with no gene match: 6. The length of the CDR3 is 14 residues.

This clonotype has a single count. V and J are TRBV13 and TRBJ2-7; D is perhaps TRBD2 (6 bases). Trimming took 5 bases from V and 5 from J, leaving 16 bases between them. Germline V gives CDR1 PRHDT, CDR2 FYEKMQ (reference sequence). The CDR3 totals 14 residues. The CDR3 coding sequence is TGTGCCAGCAGCCCCGGGACTGACGAGCACGAGCAGTACTTC. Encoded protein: CASSPGTDEHEQYF.

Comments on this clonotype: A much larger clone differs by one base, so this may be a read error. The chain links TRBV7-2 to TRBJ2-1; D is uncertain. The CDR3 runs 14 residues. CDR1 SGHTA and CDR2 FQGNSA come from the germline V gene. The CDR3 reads CAGSFFGGYNEQFF. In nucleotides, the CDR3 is TGTGCCGGCAGCTTTTTTGGCGGCTACAATGAGCAGTTCTTC.

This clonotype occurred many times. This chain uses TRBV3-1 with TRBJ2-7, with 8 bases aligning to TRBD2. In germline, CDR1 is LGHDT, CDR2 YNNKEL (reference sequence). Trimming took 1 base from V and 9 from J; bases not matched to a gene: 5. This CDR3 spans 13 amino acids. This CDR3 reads CASSQGRGALQYF. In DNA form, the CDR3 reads TGTGCCAGCAGCCAAGGGCGGGGGGCTCTGCAGTACTTC.

As DNA, the CDR3 is TGCAGTGCTAGAGTGCTAGCGGGACCCTACGAGCAGTACTTC. Amino acids: CSARVLAGPYEQYF. The genes are TRBV20-1 and TRBJ2-7; TRBD2 matches at 9 bases. In germline, CDR1 is DFQATT, CDR2 SNEGSKA (reference sequence). The CDR3 loop spans 14 amino acids. J gave up 2 bases and V 1 base, and 3 bases lay outside the gene matches.

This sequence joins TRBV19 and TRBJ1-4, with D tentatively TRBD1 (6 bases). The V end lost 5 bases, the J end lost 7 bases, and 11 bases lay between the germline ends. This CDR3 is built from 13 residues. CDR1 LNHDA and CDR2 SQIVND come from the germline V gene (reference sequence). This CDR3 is CASSVGQAEKLFF. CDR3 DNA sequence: TGTGCCAGTAGTGTGGGACAAGCTGAAAAACTGTTTTTT.

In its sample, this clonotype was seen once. The chain's CDR3 is CASSRGRSSGANVLTF. CDR3 sequence (DNA): TGTGCCAGCAGCCGGGGACGGTCCTCTGGGGCCAACGTCCTGACTTTC. The V call is TRBV7-2, the J call TRBJ2-6; D is perhaps TRBD1 or TRBD2 (5 bases each). V lost 5 bases, J lost 0 bases, and 11 bases lay in between. CDR1 and CDR2 from the germline V gene are SGHTA and FQGNSA. This CDR3 spans 16 amino acids.

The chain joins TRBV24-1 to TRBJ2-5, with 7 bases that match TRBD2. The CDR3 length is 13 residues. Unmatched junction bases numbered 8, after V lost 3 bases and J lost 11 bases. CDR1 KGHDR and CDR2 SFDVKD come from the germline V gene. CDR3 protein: CATSDQRDGGQYF. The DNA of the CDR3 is TGTGCCACCAGTGATCAGCGGGATGGCGGGCAGTACTTC.

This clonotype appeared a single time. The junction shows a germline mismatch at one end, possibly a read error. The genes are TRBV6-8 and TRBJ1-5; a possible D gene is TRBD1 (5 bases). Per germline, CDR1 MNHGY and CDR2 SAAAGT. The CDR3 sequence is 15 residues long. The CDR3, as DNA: TGTACCAGAATTTCTTATCAGGGTAGCAATCAGCCCCAGCATTTT. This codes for CTRISYQGSNQPQHF.

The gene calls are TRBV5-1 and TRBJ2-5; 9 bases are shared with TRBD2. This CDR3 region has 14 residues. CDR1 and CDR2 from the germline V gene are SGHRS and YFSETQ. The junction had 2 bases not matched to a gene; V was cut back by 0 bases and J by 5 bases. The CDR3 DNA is TGCGCCAGCAGCTTGGTAGCGGGAGACGAGACCCAGTACTTC. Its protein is CASSLVAGDETQYF.

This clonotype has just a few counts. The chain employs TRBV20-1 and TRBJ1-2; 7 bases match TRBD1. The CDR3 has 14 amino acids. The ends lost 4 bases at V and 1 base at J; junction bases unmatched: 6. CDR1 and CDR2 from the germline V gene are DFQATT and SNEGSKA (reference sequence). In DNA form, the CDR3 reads TGCAGTGCTATTACAGGGGTGGGTAACTATGGCTACACCTTC. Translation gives CSAITGVGNYGYTF.

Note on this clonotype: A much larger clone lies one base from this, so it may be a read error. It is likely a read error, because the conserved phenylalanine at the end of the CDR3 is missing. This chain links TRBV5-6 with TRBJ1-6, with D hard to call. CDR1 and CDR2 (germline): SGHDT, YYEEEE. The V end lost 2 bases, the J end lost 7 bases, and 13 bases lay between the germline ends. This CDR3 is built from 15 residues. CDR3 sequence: CASSFAGVGNSPLHC. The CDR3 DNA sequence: TGTGCCAGCAGCTTCGCGGGTGTCGGGAATTCACCCCTCCACTGT.

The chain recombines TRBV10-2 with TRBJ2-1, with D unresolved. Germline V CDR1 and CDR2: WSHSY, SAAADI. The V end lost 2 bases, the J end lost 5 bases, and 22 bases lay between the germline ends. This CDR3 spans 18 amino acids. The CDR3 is CASSEGQRRSLKDNEQFF. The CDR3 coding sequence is TGCGCCAGCAGTGAGGGCCAGAGGAGAAGCCTAAAGGACAATGAGCAGTTCTTC.

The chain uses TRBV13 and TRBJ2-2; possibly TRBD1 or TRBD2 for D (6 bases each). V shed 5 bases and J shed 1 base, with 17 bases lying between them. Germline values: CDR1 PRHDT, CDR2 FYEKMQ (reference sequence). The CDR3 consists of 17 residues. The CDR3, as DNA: TGTGCCAGCAGCCCGATAGGGGGACTGGTGAACACCGGGGAGCTGTTTTTT. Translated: CASSPIGGLVNTGELFF. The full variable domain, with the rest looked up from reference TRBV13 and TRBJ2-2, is AAGVIQSPRHLIKEKRETATLKCYPIPRHDTVYWYQQGPGQDPQFLISFYEKMQSDKGSIPDRFSAQQFSDYHSELNMSSLELGDSALYFCASSPIGGLVNTGELFFGEGSRLTVL.

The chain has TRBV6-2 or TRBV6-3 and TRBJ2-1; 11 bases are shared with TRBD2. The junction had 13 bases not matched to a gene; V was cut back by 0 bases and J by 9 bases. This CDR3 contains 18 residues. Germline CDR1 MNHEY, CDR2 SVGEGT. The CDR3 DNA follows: TGTGCCAGCAGTTACTCTAGCGGGAGGGCCGATGGACAATCTGAGCAGTTCTTC. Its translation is CASSYSSGRADGQSEQFF.

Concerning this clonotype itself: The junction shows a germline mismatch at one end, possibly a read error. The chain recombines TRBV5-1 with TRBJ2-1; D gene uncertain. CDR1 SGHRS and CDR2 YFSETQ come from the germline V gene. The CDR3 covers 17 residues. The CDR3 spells CASSLSSRATSYNVQFF. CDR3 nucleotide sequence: TGCGCCAGCAGCTTGTCCAGTCGAGCTACCTCGTACAATGTGCAGTTCTTC.

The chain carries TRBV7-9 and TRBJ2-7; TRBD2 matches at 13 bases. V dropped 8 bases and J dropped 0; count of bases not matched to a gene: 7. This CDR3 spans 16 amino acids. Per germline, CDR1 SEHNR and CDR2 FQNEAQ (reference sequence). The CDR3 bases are TGTGCCAGCCGCCTGGGGACTAGCGGGGTCTCCTACGAGCAGTACTTC. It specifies CASRLGTSGVSYEQYF.

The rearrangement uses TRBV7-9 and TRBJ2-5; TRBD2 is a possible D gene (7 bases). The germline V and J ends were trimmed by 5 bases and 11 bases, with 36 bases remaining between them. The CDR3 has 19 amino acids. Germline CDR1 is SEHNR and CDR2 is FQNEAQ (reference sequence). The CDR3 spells CASSHTGISTRGSYNEQYF. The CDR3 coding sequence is TGTGCCAGCAGCCATACAGGGATATCGACGCGGGGGAGCTACAATGAGCAGTACTTC.

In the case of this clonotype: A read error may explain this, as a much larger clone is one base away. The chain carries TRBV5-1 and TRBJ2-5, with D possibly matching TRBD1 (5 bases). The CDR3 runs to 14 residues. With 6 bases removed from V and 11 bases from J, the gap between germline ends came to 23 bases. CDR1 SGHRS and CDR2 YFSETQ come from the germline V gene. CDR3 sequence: CASKSSGANNEQYF. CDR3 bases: TGCGCCAGCAAGTCATCTGGGGCTAACAATGAGCAGTACTTC. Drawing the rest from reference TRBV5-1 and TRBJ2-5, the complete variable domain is KAGVTQTPRYLIKTRGQQVTLSCSPISGHRSVSWYQQTPGQGLQFLFEYFSETQRNKGNFPGRFSGRQFSNSRSEMNVSTLELGDSALYLCASKSSGANNEQYFGPGTRLLVL.

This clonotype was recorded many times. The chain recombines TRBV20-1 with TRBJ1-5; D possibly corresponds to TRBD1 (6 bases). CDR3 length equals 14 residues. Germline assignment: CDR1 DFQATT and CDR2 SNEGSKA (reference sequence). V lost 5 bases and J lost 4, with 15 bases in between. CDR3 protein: CSAWGRGRNQPQHF. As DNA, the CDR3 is TGCAGTGCTTGGGGTCGGGGGCGGAATCAGCCCCAGCATTTT.

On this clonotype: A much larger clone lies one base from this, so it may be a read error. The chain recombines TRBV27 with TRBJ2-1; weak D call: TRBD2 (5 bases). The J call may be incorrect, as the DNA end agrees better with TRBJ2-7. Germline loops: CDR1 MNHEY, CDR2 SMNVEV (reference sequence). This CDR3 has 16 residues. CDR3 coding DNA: TGTGCCAGCAGTTTATCGGCCGGGGTAACCTACAATGAGCAGTACTTC. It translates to CASSLSAGVTYNEQYF.

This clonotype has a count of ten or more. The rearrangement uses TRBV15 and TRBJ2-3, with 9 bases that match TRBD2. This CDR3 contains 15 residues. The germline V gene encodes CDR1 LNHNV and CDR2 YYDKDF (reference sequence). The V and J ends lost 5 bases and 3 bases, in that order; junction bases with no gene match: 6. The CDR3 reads CATSDAGGPTDTQYF. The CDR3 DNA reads TGTGCCACCAGCGACGCGGGGGGGCCGACAGATACGCAGTATTTT.

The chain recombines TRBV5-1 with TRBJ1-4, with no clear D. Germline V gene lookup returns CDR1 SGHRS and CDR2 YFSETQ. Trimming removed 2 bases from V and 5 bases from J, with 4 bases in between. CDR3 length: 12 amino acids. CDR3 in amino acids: CASSLTNEKLFF. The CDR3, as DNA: TGCGCCAGCAGCTTAACCAATGAAAAACTGTTTTTT.

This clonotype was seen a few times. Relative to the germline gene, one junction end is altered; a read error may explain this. The DNA of the CDR3 is TGCGCCAGTTCTATGGGGCCCGATCAAGAGGCCCAGTACTTC. Translating it yields CASSMGPDQEAQYF. The chain couples TRBV5-1 to TRBJ2-5, with D possibly being TRBD1 (5 bases). This CDR3 region has 14 residues. CDR1 and CDR2 from the germline V gene are SGHRS and YFSETQ.